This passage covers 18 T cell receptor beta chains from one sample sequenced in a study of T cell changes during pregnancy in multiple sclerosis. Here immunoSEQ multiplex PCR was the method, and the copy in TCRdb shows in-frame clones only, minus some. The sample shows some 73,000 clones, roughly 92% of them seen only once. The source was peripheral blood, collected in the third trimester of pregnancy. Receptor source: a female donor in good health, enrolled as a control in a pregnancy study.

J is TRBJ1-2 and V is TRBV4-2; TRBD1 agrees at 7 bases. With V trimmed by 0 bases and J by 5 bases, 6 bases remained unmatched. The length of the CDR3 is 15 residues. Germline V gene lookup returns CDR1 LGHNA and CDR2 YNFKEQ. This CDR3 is CASSQELGTAYGYTF. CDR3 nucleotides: TGTGCCAGCAGCCAAGAGTTAGGGACAGCTTATGGCTACACCTTC.

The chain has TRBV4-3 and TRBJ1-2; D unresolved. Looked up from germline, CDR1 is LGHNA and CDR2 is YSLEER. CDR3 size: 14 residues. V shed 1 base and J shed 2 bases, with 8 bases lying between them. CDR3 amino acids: CASSQAAVNYGYTF. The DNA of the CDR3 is TGCGCCAGCAGCCAAGCGGCGGTAAACTATGGCTACACCTTC.

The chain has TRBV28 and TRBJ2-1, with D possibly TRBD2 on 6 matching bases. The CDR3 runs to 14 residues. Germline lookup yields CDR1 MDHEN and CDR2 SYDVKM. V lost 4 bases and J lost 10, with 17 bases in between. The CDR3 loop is CASSWTIPGGEQFF. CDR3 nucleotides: TGTGCCAGCAGTTGGACTATCCCTGGCGGAGAGCAGTTCTTC.

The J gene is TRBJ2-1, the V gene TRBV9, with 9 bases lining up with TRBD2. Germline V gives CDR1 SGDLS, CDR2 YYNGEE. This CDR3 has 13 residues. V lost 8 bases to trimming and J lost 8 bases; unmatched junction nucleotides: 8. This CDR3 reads CASQSGRLDEQFF. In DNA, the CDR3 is TGTGCCAGTCAGAGCGGGAGGTTGGATGAGCAGTTCTTC.

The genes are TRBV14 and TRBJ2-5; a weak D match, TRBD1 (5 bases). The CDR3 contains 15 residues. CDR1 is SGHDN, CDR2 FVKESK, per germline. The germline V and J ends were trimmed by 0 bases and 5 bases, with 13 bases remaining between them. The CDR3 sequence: CASSQDPQGWETQYF. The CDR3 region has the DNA TGTGCCAGCAGCCAAGACCCCCAGGGTTGGGAGACCCAGTACTTC.

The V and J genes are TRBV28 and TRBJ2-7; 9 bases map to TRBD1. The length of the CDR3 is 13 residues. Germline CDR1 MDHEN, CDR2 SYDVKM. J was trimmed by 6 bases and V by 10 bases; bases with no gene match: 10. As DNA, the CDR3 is TGTGCCACCCGGGACAGGGTAGTAGGCGAGCAGTACTTC. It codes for CATRDRVVGEQYF. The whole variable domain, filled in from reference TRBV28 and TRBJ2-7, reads DVKVTQSSRYLVKRTGEKVFLECVQDMDHENMFWYRQDPGLGLRLIYFSYDVKMKEKGDIPEGYSVSREKKERFSLILESASTNQTSMYLCATRDRVVGEQYFGPGTRLTVT.

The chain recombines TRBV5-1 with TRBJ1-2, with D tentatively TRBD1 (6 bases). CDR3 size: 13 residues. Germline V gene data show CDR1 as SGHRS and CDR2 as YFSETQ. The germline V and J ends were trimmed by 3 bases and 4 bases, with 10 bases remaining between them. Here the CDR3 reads CASSSTGFYGYTF. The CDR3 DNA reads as TGCGCCAGCAGCTCAACAGGGTTCTATGGCTACACCTTC.

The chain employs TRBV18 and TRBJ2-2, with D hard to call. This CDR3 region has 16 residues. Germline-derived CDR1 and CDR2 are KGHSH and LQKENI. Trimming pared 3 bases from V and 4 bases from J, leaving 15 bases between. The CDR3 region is CASSPAGFSGTGELFF. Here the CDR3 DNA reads TGTGCCAGCTCACCGGCCGGGTTTTCGGGCACCGGGGAGCTGTTTTTT.

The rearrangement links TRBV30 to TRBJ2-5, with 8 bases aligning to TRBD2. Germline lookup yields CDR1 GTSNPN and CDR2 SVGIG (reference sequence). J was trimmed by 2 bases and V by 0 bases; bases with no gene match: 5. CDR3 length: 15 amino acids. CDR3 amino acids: CAWSVPTSGQETQYF. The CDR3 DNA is TGTGCCTGGAGTGTACCTACTAGCGGACAAGAGACCCAGTACTTC.

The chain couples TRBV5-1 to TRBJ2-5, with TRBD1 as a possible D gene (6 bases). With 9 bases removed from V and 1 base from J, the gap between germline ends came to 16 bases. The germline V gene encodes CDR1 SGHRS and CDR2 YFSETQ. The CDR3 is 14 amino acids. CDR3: CATNEQGPQETQYF. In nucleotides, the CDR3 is TGCGCCACCAATGAACAGGGCCCCCAAGAGACCCAGTACTTC.

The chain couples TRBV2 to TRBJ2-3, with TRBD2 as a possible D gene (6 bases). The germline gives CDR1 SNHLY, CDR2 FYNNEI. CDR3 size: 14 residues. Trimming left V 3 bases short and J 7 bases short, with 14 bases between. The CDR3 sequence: CASSEGTGGHTQYF. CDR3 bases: TGTGCCAGCAGTGAGGGGACCGGGGGACATACGCAGTATTTT. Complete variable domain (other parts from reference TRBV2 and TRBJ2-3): EPEVTQTPSHQVTQMGQEVILRCVPISNHLYFYWYRQILGQKVEFLVSFYNNEISEKSEIFDDQFSVERPDGSNFTLKIRSTKLEDSAMYFCASSEGTGGHTQYFGPGTRLTVL.

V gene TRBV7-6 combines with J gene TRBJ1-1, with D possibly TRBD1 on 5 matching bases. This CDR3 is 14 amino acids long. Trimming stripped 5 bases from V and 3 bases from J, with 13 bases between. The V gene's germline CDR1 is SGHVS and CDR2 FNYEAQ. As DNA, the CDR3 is TGTGCCAGCAGCGAAGACAGAGTTTACACTGAAGCTTTCTTT. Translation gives CASSEDRVYTEAFF. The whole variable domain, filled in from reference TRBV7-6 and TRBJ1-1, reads GAGVSQSPRYKVTKRGQDVALRCDPISGHVSLYWYRQALGQGPEFLTYFNYEAQQDKSGLPNDRFSAERPEGSISTLTIQRTEQRDSAMYRCASSEDRVYTEAFFGQGTRLTVV.

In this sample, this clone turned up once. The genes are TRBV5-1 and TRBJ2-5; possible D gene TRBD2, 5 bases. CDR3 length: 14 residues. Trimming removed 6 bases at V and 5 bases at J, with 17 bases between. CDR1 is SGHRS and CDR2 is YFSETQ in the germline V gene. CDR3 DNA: TGCGCCAGCACCTCTCTTCGGGAAATGGAGACCCAGTACTTC. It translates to CASTSLREMETQYF.

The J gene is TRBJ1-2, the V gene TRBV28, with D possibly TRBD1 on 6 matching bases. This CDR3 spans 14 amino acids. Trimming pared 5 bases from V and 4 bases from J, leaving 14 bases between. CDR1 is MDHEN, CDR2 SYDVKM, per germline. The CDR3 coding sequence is TGTGCCAGCAGTAGTCAGGGGTTTACCTATGGCTACACCTTC. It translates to CASSSQGFTYGYTF.

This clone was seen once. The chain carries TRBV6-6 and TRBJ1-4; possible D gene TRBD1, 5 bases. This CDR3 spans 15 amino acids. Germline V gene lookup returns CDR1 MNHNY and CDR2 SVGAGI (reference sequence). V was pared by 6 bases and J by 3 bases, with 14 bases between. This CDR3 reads CASSPIDSSNEKLFF. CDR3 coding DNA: TGTGCCAGCAGCCCTATCGACAGCTCTAATGAAAAACTGTTTTTT.

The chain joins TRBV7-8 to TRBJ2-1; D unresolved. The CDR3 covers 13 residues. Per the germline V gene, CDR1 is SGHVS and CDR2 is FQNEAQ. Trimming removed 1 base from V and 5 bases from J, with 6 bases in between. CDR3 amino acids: CASSLVPNNEQFF. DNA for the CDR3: TGTGCCAGCAGCTTAGTTCCCAACAATGAGCAGTTCTTC.

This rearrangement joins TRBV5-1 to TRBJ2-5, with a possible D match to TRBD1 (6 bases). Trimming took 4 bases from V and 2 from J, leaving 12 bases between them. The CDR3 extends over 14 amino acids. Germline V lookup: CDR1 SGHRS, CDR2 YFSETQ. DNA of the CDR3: TGCGCCAGCAGCACCGGGACACTACAAGAGACCCAGTACTTC. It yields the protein CASSTGTLQETQYF.

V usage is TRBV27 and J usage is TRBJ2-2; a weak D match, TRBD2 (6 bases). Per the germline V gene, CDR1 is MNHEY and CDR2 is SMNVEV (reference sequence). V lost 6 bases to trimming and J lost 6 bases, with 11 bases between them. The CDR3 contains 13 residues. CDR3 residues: CASRTPSAGELFF. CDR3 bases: TGTGCCAGCAGAACCCCTAGCGCCGGGGAGCTGTTTTTT.